This TCR beta chain was identified in a study of shared clonotypes between healthy human individuals. Study context: A donor's plate count was three for CD4 naive and three for CD4 memory; CD8 naive had two and CD8 memory one. Whole-study findings and limits: Sequencing depth was predicted to influence how clonotypes are shared among donors. Between a few donors, naive CD4 clonotypes were shared at a level of around 4.8%.

The CDR3 is made up of 14 amino acids. Germline CDR1 and CDR2: SGHDT and YYEEEE. The ends were cut back, 2 bases at V and 0 bases at J, with 9 bases in the middle. Some clones are missing from TCRdb's copy, which holds only in-frame ones; the method was immunoSEQ multiplex PCR. There are over 2 million clones in the sample; roughly 94% occur only once, and 0.1% to 0.15% lies in the top ten. On this clone itself: The antigen is undetermined.

The chain recombines TRBV5-6 with TRBJ2-7; the D is unclear. Input material: naive CD4+ T cells sorted from blood. The subset: CD45RA+ positively selected. The clonotype was recovered from a man aged 18 to 29 in good health. The CDR3 loop is CASSLWQSSYEQYF. The CDR3 DNA reads TGTGCCAGCAGCTTATGGCAGAGCTCCTACGAGCAGTACTTC.